The 27 T cell receptor beta chains reported below all come from one sample, sequenced in a study of metastatic and nonmetastatic thyroid tumors. From the PCR reads, TCRdb re-called clones with MiXCR. The top ten hold more than 20% of the sample, which has roughly 58,000 clones, 4% to 4.5% seen once. No treatment of any kind had been given to any patient before thyroid surgery. Sequencing was done on a sample of blood. These receptors all stem from a female donor with papillary thyroid cancer or a benign thyroid nodule (not recorded which). Some clones in this sample may be carry-over from other donors' samples.

This clone occurred many times. The V gene is TRBV6-5, the J gene TRBJ2-1; D not certain. Germline V gene lookup returns CDR1 MNHEY and CDR2 SVGAGI. Trimming cost V 0 bases and J 4 bases, with 16 bases left between them. This CDR3 spans 17 amino acids. The CDR3 loop is CASSYSLASTLYNEQFF. The CDR3 nucleotides are TGTGCCAGCAGTTACTCTTTGGCCTCTACGCTTTACAATGAGCAGTTCTTC.

The sample holds many counts of this clone. The rearrangement links TRBV5-1 to TRBJ1-4, with TRBD1 as a possible D gene (6 bases). The CDR3 covers 14 residues. The germline V gene encodes CDR1 SGHRS and CDR2 YFSETQ. V lost 3 bases, J lost 8 bases, and 14 bases lay in between. CDR3 sequence reads: CASSSQQGWEKLFF. DNA of the CDR3: TGCGCCAGCAGCTCGCAACAGGGTTGGGAAAAACTGTTTTTT.

The table lists this clone with many counts. The rearrangement joins TRBV5-5 to TRBJ1-5; perhaps TRBD1 as D (5 bases). CDR3 length: 14 amino acids. Trimming took 4 bases from V and 5 from J, leaving 13 bases between them. Per the germline V gene, CDR1 is SGHKS and CDR2 is YYEKEE (reference sequence). This chain's CDR3 is CASSVDKLHQPQHF. In DNA form, the CDR3 reads TGTGCCAGCAGCGTGGACAAGCTCCATCAGCCCCAGCATTTT.

CDR3 coding DNA: TGTGCCAGCAACGGGATAAGGGAGCAGTTCTTC. Translated: CASNGIREQFF. The chain has TRBV6-1 and TRBJ2-1; possibly TRBD2 for D (5 bases). The CDR3 sequence is 11 residues long. CDR1 is MNHNS, CDR2 SASEGT, per germline. V dropped 7 bases and J dropped 10 bases, with 11 bases sitting between them.

In the case of this clone: A much larger clone is a single base away; this may be a read error. The V call is TRBV10-1, the J call TRBJ2-2, with D possibly matching TRBD2 (5 bases). The CDR3 is made up of 13 amino acids. The germline V and J ends were trimmed by 4 bases and 7 bases, with 10 bases remaining between them. Germline V gene lookup returns CDR1 WNHNN and CDR2 SYGVQD (reference sequence). This CDR3 reads CASSGGLFGELFF. CDR3 nucleotides: TGCGCCAGCAGTGGTGGACTGTTCGGGGAGCTGTTTTTT.

This clone occurred many times. The J gene is TRBJ1-2, the V gene TRBV14, with D unclear. This CDR3 has 13 residues. The ends were cut back, 5 bases at V and 2 bases at J, with 9 bases in the middle. Germline CDR1 SGHDN, CDR2 FVKESK. In DNA, the CDR3 is TGTGCCAGCAGCTTCGACACAAACTATGGCTACACCTTC. Protein product: CASSFDTNYGYTF.

This clone was seen a few times. The chain employs TRBV6-1 and TRBJ2-5; a weak D match, TRBD2 (5 bases). This CDR3 contains 13 residues. The V end lost 3 bases, the J end lost 6 bases, and 11 bases lay between the germline ends. Germline CDR1 reads MNHNS; CDR2 reads SASEGT. In nucleotides, the CDR3 is TGTGCCAGCAGTGATCGGGGTTTGAAGACCCAGTACTTC. It codes for CASSDRGLKTQYF.

This clone showed up just a few times. Compared with germline, one end of the junction differs, possibly owing to a read error. V and J are TRBV24-1 and TRBJ1-5; 8 nucleotides match TRBD1. The V gene's germline CDR1 is KGHDR and CDR2 SFDVKD. This CDR3 has 16 amino acids. The CDR3 sequence is CATRDPDRGQDQPQHF. CDR3 bases: TGTGCCACCCGTGATCCCGACAGGGGTCAAGATCAGCCCCAGCATTTT.

This clone was counted ten times or more. The chain is built from TRBV7-6 and TRBJ2-7; 10 nucleotides agree with TRBD1. V lost 5 bases, J lost 2 bases, and 6 bases stayed unmatched. This CDR3 has 15 residues. Germline V gives CDR1 SGHVS, CDR2 FNYEAQ. The CDR3 spells CASSARTGGTYEQYF. CDR3 nucleotides: TGTGCCAGCAGCGCCCGGACAGGGGGAACCTACGAGCAGTACTTC.

There are many counts of this clone. This rearrangement joins TRBV18 to TRBJ1-5, with 8 bases aligning to TRBD1. J was trimmed by 3 bases and V by 5 bases; bases with no gene match: 6. Per the germline V gene, CDR1 is KGHSH and CDR2 is LQKENI. The CDR3 sequence is 15 residues long. The CDR3 protein is CASSIGQGDNQPQHF. DNA for the CDR3: TGTGCCAGCTCAATCGGACAGGGCGACAATCAGCCCCAGCATTTT.

This clone has a count of ten or more. This chain joins TRBV11-1 and TRBJ2-2, with D perhaps matching TRBD1 (6 bases). There are 14 residues in the CDR3. V lost 7 bases, J lost 5 bases, and 14 bases lay in between. Germline-derived CDR1 and CDR2 are SGHAT and FQDESV (reference sequence). The CDR3: CASNHRASTGELFF. The CDR3 nucleotides are TGTGCCAGCAACCACAGGGCGTCAACCGGGGAGCTGTTTTTT. The full variable domain, completed using reference TRBV11-1 and TRBJ2-2, is EAEVAQSPRYKITEKSQAVAFWCDPISGHATLYWYRQILGQGPELLVQFQDESVVDDSQLPKDRFSAERLKGVDSTLKIQPAELGDSAMYLCASNHRASTGELFFGEGSRLTVL.

The chain carries TRBV18 and TRBJ2-3; D possibly corresponds to TRBD2 (6 bases). This CDR3 has 15 residues. With 1 base removed from V and 8 bases from J, the gap between germline ends came to 16 bases. CDR1 KGHSH and CDR2 LQKENI come from the germline V gene. CDR3 DNA sequence: TGTGCCAGCTCACCACGCTCAGCGGGTAGAAGTACGCAGTATTTT. Residues: CASSPRSAGRSTQYF.

This chain uses TRBV6-1 with TRBJ2-2; D remains unclear. Trimming stripped 7 bases from V and 7 bases from J, with 25 bases between. In germline, CDR1 is MNHNS, CDR2 SASEGT. There are 17 residues in the CDR3. The CDR3 nucleotides read TGTGCCAGCAACCCTTCGGGCGGCGCCGTCTCAGTCGGGGAGCTGTTTTTT. Protein: CASNPSGGAVSVGELFF.

This clone occurred many times. Germline is not matched at one junction end, which may reflect a read error. Other nucleotide sequences in the sample specify the same CDR3. V is TRBV18 and J is TRBJ2-2, with 7 bases that match TRBD2. This CDR3 region has 13 residues. Germline CDR1 and CDR2: KGHSH and LQKENI. CDR3 amino acids: CASSGGNTGELFF. The CDR3 nucleotides are TGTGCCAGCTCGGGAGGGAACACCGGGGAGCTGTTCTTT.

This clone has at least ten counts. The chain uses TRBV19 and TRBJ2-2, with 7 bases matching TRBD1. Germline V gene sequence: CDR1 LNHDA, CDR2 SQIVND (reference sequence). This CDR3 has 15 amino acids. Unmatched junction bases numbered 3, after V lost 4 bases and J lost 1 base. The CDR3 nucleotides read TGTGCCAGTAGTACCGGGACAGTGAACACCGGGGAGCTGTTTTTT. Translation: CASSTGTVNTGELFF.

About this clone: Its ends do not fully match the called genes, so a read error is possible. The chain has TRBV19 and TRBJ1-6; D call uncertain. The CDR3 sequence is 16 residues long. CDR1 and CDR2 (germline): LNHDA, SQIVND (reference sequence). The CDR3 DNA is TGTGCCAGTAGTATAGGACGACGCTCCTATAATCCACCCCTCCGCTTT. Residues: CASSIGRRSYNPPLRF. Combining the CDR3 with reference TRBV19 and TRBJ1-6 gives the whole variable domain DGGITQSPKYLFRKEGQNVTLSCEQNLNHDAMYWYRQDPGQGLRLIYYSQIVNDFQKGDIAEGYSVSREKKESFPLTVTSAQKNPTAFYLCASSIGRRSYNPPLRFGNGTRLTVT.

Concerning this clone: One end of the junction does not line up with germline, which may come from a read error. The chain uses TRBV5-1 and TRBJ2-7; D remains ambiguous. This CDR3 has 13 amino acids. Germline V lookup: CDR1 SGHRS, CDR2 YFSETQ. CDR3 in DNA: TGCGCCAACAGCTTGCCCAGAGCCCACGAGCAGTACTTC. Amino acid sequence: CANSLPRAHEQYF.

This clone was seen ten or more times. The chain combines TRBV6-2 or TRBV6-3 with TRBJ2-1; D unclear. The CDR3 covers 13 residues. V dropped 7 bases and J dropped 8 bases, with 15 bases sitting between them. Germline V gene data show CDR1 as MNHEY and CDR2 as SVGEGT. The CDR3 reads CASIPGSGYEQFF. For the CDR3, the DNA is TGTGCCAGCATCCCCGGATCGGGCTATGAGCAGTTCTTC.

Worth noting for this clone: A much larger clone differs by one base, so this may be a read error. The chain has TRBV7-2 and TRBJ2-5, with D unresolved. There are 15 residues in the CDR3. Trimming removed 5 bases from V and 7 bases from J, with 20 bases in between. Per germline, CDR1 SGHTA and CDR2 FQGNSA. CDR3 amino acids: CASSQILTPGGTQYF. As DNA, the CDR3 is TGTGCCAGCAGCCAAATCCTTACGCCCGGCGGGACCCAGTACTTC.

This clone was observed at least ten times. The chain recombines TRBV24-1 with TRBJ2-1; D unresolved. The V gene's germline CDR1 is KGHDR and CDR2 SFDVKD. The CDR3 is made up of 13 amino acids. V was pared by 1 base and J by 7 bases, with 7 bases between. In DNA, the CDR3 is TGTGCCACCAGTGATTTTGGAAGGAATGAGCAGTTCTTC. The encoded protein is CATSDFGRNEQFF.

The V and J genes are TRBV12-3 or TRBV12-4 and TRBJ2-3; 9 bases map to TRBD2. The junction had 10 bases not matched to a gene; V was cut back by 6 bases and J by 6 bases. The CDR3 is 15 amino acids. CDR3 sequence (DNA): TGTGCCAGCAGCTCTTGGGCGGGGGGGCAGGATACGCAGTATTTT. It translates to CASSSWAGGQDTQYF.

V is TRBV7-8 and J is TRBJ2-2; D might be TRBD1 or TRBD2, each matching 5 bases. CDR3 length: 16 residues. The V gene's germline CDR1 is SGHVS and CDR2 FQNEAQ. V lost 5 bases, J lost 7 bases, and 20 bases lay in between. Written as DNA, the CDR3 is TGTGCCAGCAGCCCCGGGACCAGAGCTAGACGCGGGGAGCTGTTTTTT. Its translation is CASSPGTRARRGELFF.

This clone has only a few counts. The genes are TRBV6-2 or TRBV6-3 and TRBJ2-2; D gene ambiguous. In germline, CDR1 is MNHEY, CDR2 SVGEGT. The CDR3 covers 14 residues. The ends were cut back, 9 bases at V and 0 bases at J, with 11 bases in the middle. In DNA, the CDR3 is TGTGCCAGTAGGACGGCCTCGAACACCGGGGAGCTGTTTTTT. Its translation: CASRTASNTGELFF.

This clone has just a few counts. This sequence joins TRBV27 and TRBJ2-1; D gene unclear. Germline-derived CDR1 and CDR2 are MNHEY and SMNVEV (reference sequence). V dropped 2 bases and J dropped 3 bases, with 11 bases sitting between them. The CDR3 spans 15 residues. The CDR3 nucleotides read TGTGCCAGCAGTTTAGAGGTAGCAATCTACAATGAGCAGTTCTTC. Protein product: CASSLEVAIYNEQFF.

With regard to this clone: In the same sample, other DNA sequences code for this CDR3. V gene TRBV20-1 combines with J gene TRBJ2-5, with D maybe TRBD1 (6 bases). This CDR3 comprises 14 residues. With 3 bases removed from V and 1 base from J, the gap between germline ends came to 12 bases. Looked up from germline, CDR1 is DFQATT and CDR2 is SNEGSKA (reference sequence). The CDR3 reads CSARMGQPQETQYF. In nucleotides, the CDR3 is TGCAGTGCTAGGATGGGACAACCCCAAGAGACCCAGTACTTC.

V and J are TRBV28 and TRBJ1-2; D might be TRBD1 (5 bases). V lost 6 bases, J lost 4 bases, and 18 bases lay in between. This CDR3 comprises 15 residues. Germline values: CDR1 MDHEN, CDR2 SYDVKM. The CDR3 loop reads CASSTSRGLSYGYTF. The DNA for the CDR3 is TGTGCCAGCAGCACATCAAGGGGACTCAGCTATGGCTACACCTTC.

As to this clone: The germline gene is not matched at one end of the junction; a read error may be the cause. The chain couples TRBV2 to TRBJ1-1; D not certain. The CDR3 contains 11 residues. The V gene's germline CDR1 is SNHLY and CDR2 FYNNEI. This CDR3 is CASGPHREGFF. The DNA for the CDR3 is TGTGCCAGCGGCCCACACAGAGAAGGTTTCTTT. Filled out from reference TRBV2 and TRBJ1-1, the complete variable domain reads EPEVTQTPSHQVTQMGQEVILRCVPISNHLYFYWYRQILGQKVEFLVSFYNNEISEKSEIFDDQFSVERPDGSNFTLKIRSTKLEDSAMYFCASGPHREGFFGQGTRLTVV.